The source of this T cell receptor (beta chain) is a study of Ad26.COV2.S vaccination and SARS-CoV-2 variants. General study findings and limits: Those who received vaccine or placebo ended up with similar non-spike TCR breadth.

A note on this clone: Its antigen is unknown.

Treatment meaning: about 20 received Ad26.COV2.S at low or high dose, single or two shots; about 5 received placebo; per-sample allocation not given. Sampling took place 63 days after the first vaccine or placebo injection. Based in Boston, the donor was an adult of 18-55 years. The CDR3 consists of 14 residues. J lost 4 bases, V lost 1 base, and 2 bases had no gene match. Germline CDR1 is SGHDT and CDR2 is YYEEEE. Here immunoSEQ multiplex PCR was the method, and the copy in TCRdb shows in-frame clones only, minus some. The sample lists 500,000 or so clones; 87% were seen once. The rearrangement links TRBV5-6 to TRBJ2-1, with 7 bases fitting TRBD2. The specimen was peripheral blood, collected in a trial of Ad26.COV2.S vaccine versus placebo. This TCR came from a person between 18 and 59 years old who received the Ad26.COV2.S COVID-19 vaccine or a placebo. The CDR3 DNA reads TGTGCCAGCAGCTTGTTCGGGGGGTACAATGAGCAGTTCTTC. Amino acids: CASSLFGGYNEQFF. Based on the CDR3 plus reference TRBV5-6 and TRBJ2-1, the full variable domain is DAGVTQSPTHLIKTRGQQVTLRCSPKSGHDTVSWYQQALGQGPQFIFQYYEEEERQRGNFPDRFSGHQFPNYSSELNVNALLLGDSALYLCASSLFGGYNEQFFGPGTRLTVL.